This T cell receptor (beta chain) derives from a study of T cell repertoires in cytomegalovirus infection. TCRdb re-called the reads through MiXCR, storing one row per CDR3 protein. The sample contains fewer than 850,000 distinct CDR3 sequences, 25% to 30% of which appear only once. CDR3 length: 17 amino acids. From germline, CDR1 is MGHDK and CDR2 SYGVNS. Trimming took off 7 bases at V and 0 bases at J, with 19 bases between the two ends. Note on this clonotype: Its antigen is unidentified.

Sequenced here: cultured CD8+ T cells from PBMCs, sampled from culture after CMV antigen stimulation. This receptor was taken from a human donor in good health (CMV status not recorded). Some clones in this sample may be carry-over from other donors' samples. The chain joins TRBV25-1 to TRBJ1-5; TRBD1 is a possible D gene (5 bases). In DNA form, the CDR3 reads TGTGCCAGCACCCCCGCGGGGGGGTCGTTTAGCAATCAGCCCCAGCATTTT. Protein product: CASTPAGGSFSNQPQHF.